This T cell receptor (beta chain) came from a study of T-cell memory formation after mild COVID-19. TCRdb reprocessed the 5' RACE reads via MiXCR and lists one record per CDR3 protein. The table lists 250,000 to 350,000 distinct CDR3 sequences, about 15% of them singletons, with more than 20% in the top ten. The CDR3 loop spans 15 amino acids. After removal of 4 bases from V and 0 bases from J, the junction contained 2 bases not matched to a gene. CDR1 is LGHNA and CDR2 is YNFKEQ in the germline V gene. Sequencing used PBMCs or a T cell subset sorted from them (not recorded which). The chain carries TRBV4-2 and TRBJ1-5; 8 nucleotides match TRBD1. The sequence came from a man aged 18 to 30 who had mild COVID-19 (a few samples of this study predate the infection). Cell type and time point are not known. The CDR3 is CASSPQGASNQPQHF. In DNA form, the CDR3 reads TGTGCCAGCAGCCCGCAGGGGGCTAGCAATCAGCCCCAGCATTTT.